This TCR beta chain was observed in a study of vaccination and CD4 T cells after COVID-19. Study summary: Convalescent persons amounted to six males plus four females, two of whom were Hispanic. Control cultures were supplied with a CEFX pool, an HIV-1 Nef pool, or no peptide at all. Notes on the study in general: Within the convalescent patients, spike mono-reactivity was found in 304 of 307 vaccine-specific clones.

Looked up from germline, CDR1 is SNHLY and CDR2 is FYNNEI. This CDR3 contains 15 residues. Losses at the gene ends were 7 bases for V and 2 bases for J; bases not matched to a gene: 6. Sequencing of DNA taken from cultured CD4+ T cells relied on the Oncomine TCR Beta short-read assay. TCRdb re-called the PCR reads through MiXCR, storing one row per CDR3 protein. The sample holds about 13,000 distinct CDR3 sequences, more than 55% seen once. Treatment: roughly 10-day PBMC culture with coronavirus spike peptide pools or control peptides (ViraFEST assay). Days 3 and 7 saw half the medium replaced with fresh IL-2 medium. This clonotype was seen a few times. The antigen is undetermined.

The clonotype comes from a human donor with COVID-19. The chain carries TRBV2 and TRBJ1-5, with 9 positions matching TRBD1. This sample comprised cultured CD4+ T cells from blood, obtained after SARS-CoV-2 vaccination. The CDR3 DNA is TGTGCCAGCACAGGGACAGGGCTGCGCAATCAGCCCCAGCATTTT. Its protein product is CASTGTGLRNQPQHF.